This TCR beta chain was profiled in a study of blood T cell repertoires in COVID-19. Study context: Sample material is recorded as cDNA or gDNA derived from T cells, B-cell-depleted T cells, or PBMCs.

Profiling relied on immunoSEQ multiplex PCR, and the TCRdb table lists in-frame clones only, not all of them. The sample has 350,000 or so clones, 88% seen once. Participants came from under 30 US areas, aged about 18 to 89 years. Clinical history reported by participants formed the basis on which cohorts were assigned. Input material: PBMCs or T cells enriched from blood (not recorded which). The source is a woman under 40 who had been exposed to COVID-19.

Here the CDR3 DNA reads TGTGCCAGCAGCTTCGGGACAGGGGGCACTCAGCCCCAGCATTTT. Protein product: CASSFGTGGTQPQHF. V gene TRBV5-6 combines with J gene TRBJ1-5; 12 positions match TRBD1. The V gene's germline CDR1 is SGHDT and CDR2 YYEEEE. This CDR3 comprises 15 residues. With V trimmed by 2 bases and J by 6 bases, 3 bases remained unmatched.